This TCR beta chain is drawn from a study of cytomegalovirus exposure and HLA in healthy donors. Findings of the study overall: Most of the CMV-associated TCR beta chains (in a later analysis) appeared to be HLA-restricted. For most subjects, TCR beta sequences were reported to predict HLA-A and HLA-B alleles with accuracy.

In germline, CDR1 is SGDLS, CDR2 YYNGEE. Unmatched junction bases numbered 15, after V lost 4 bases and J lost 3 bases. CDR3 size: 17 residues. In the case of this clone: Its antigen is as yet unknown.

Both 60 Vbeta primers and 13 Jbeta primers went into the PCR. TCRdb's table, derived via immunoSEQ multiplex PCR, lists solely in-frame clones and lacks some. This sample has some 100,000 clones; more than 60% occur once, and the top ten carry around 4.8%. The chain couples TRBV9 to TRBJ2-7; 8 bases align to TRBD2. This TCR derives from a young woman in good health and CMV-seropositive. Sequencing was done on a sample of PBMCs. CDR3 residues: CASSPTSTGTRFYEQYF. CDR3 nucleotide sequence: TGTGCCAGCAGCCCAACATCGACCGGGACTAGGTTCTACGAGCAGTACTTC.